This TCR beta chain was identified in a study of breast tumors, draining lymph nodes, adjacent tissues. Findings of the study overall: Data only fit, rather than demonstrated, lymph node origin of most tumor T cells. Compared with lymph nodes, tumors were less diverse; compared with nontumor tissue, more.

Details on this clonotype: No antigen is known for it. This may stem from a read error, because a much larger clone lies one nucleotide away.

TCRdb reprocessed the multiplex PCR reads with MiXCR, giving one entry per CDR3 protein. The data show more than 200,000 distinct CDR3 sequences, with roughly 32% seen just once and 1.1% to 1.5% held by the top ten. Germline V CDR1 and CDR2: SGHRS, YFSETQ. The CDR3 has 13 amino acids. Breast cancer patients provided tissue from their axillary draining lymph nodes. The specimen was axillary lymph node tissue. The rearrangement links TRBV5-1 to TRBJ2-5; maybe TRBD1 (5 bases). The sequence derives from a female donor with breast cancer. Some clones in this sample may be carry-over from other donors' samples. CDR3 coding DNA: TGCGCCAGCAGGGCGGCCAGGGAAGAGGCCCAGTACTTC. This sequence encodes CASRAAREEAQYF.